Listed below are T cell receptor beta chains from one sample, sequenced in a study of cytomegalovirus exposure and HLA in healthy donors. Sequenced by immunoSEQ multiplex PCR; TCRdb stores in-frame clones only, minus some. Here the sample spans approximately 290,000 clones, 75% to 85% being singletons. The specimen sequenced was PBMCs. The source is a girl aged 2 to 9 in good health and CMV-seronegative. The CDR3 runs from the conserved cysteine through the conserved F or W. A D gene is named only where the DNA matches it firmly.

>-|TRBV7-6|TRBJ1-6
CASSLAQQNSPLHF
TGTGCCAGCAGCTTAGCACAGCAAAATTCACCCCTCCACTTT
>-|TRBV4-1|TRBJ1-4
CASSPLLLGELFF
TGCGCCAGCAGCCCTCTATTGTTAGGGGAACTGTTTTTT
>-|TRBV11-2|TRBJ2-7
CASSLDPNKAGTFTSYEQYF
TGTGCCAGCAGCTTAGACCCTAATAAAGCCGGGACATTCACCTCCTACGAGCAGTACTTC
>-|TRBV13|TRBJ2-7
CASSLGFGRVFNEQYF
TGTGCCAGCAGCTTGGGGTTTGGGCGGGTGTTCAACGAGCAGTACTTC
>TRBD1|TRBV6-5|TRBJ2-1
CASSRQGYEQFF
TGTGCCAGCAGCCGACAGGGTTATGAGCAGTTCTTC
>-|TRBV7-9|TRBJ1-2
CASSLEAWGDYGYTF
TGTGCCAGCAGCTTGGAAGCCTGGGGAGACTATGGCTACACCTTC
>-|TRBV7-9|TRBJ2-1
CSSSLGYRTDNEQFF
TGTTCCAGCAGCTTAGGTTACCGGACTGACAATGAGCAGTTCTTC
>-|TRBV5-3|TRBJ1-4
CARSVLDRSPVGNEKLFF
TGTGCCAGAAGCGTACTAGACAGGTCCCCGGTGGGTAATGAAAAACTGTTTTTT
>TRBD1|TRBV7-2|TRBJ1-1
CASSLRTGGNTEAFF
TGTGCCAGCAGCTTAAGGACAGGTGGGAACACTGAAGCTTTCTTT
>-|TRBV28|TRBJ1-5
CASRPGFSNQPQHF
TGTGCCAGCAGGCCGGGTTTTAGCAATCAGCCCCAGCATTTT
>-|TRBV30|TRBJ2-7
CAWSPQQLRQRHPYEQYF
TGTGCCTGGAGTCCGCAGCAGTTGCGACAGCGTCACCCCTACGAGCAGTACTTC
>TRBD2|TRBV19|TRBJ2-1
CASSLLTSGQYNEQFF
TGTGCCAGTAGTCTCCTGACTAGCGGCCAATACAATGAGCAGTTCTTC
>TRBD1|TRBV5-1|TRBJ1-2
CASSSRTGNGYTF
TGCGCCAGCAGCTCCAGGACAGGGAATGGCTACACCTTC
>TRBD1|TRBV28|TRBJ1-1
CASRPRQGAVYEAFF
TGTGCCAGCAGACCGAGACAGGGCGCCGTTTATGAAGCTTTCTTT
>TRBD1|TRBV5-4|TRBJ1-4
CASSPTGARGEKLFF
TGTGCCAGCAGCCCGACAGGGGCCAGGGGTGAAAAACTGTTTTTT
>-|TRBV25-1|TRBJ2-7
CASSEWIWRERGEQYF
TGTGCCAGCAGTGAATGGATTTGGAGAGAAAGAGGCGAGCAGTACTTC
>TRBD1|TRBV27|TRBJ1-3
CASRAGGSSGNTIYF
TGTGCCAGCAGAGCAGGGGGCTCATCTGGAAACACCATATATTTT
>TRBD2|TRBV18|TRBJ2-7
CASSPIIAGVYEQYF
TGTGCCAGCTCACCGATCATAGCGGGAGTCTACGAGCAGTACTTC
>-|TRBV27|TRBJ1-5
CASSLMGSQPQHF
TGTGCCAGCAGTTTAATGGGCTCCCAGCCCCAGCATTTT
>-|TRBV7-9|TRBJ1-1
CASSYRELTEAFF
TGTGCCAGCAGCTACCGGGAACTCACTGAAGCTTTCTTT